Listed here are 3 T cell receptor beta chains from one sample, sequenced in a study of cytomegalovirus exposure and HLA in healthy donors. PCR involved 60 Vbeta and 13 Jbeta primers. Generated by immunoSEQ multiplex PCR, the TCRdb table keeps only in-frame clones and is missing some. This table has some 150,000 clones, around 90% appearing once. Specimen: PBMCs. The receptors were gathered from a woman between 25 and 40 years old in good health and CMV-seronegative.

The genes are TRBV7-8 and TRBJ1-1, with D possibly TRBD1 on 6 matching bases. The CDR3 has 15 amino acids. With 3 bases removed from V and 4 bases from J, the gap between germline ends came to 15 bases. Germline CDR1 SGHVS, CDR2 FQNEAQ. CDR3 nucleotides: TGTGCCAGCAGCTTTCAGGGGAGAAGTGGCACTGAAGCTTTCTTT. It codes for CASSFQGRSGTEAFF. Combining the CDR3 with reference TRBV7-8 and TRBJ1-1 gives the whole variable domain GAGVSQSPRYKVAKRGQDVALRCDPISGHVSLFWYQQALGQGPEFLTYFQNEAQLDKSGLPSDRFFAERPEGSVSTLKIQRTQQEDSAVYLCASSFQGRSGTEAFFGQGTRLTVV.

The CDR3 sequence: CASSRGGYEQYF. CDR3 sequence (DNA): TGTGCCAGCAGTAGGGGGGGTTACGAGCAGTACTTC. The chain is built from TRBV27 and TRBJ2-7, with D tentatively TRBD2 (7 bases). V dropped 5 bases and J dropped 4 bases, with 9 bases sitting between them. The germline V gene has CDR1 MNHEY and CDR2 SMNVEV (reference sequence). The CDR3 spans 12 residues.

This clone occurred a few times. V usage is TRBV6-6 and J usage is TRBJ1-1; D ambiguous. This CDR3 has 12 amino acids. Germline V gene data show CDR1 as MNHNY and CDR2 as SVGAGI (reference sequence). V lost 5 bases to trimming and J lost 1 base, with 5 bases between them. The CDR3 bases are TGTGCCAGCAGTCGGAGGAACACTGAAGCTTTCTTT. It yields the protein CASSRRNTEAFF.